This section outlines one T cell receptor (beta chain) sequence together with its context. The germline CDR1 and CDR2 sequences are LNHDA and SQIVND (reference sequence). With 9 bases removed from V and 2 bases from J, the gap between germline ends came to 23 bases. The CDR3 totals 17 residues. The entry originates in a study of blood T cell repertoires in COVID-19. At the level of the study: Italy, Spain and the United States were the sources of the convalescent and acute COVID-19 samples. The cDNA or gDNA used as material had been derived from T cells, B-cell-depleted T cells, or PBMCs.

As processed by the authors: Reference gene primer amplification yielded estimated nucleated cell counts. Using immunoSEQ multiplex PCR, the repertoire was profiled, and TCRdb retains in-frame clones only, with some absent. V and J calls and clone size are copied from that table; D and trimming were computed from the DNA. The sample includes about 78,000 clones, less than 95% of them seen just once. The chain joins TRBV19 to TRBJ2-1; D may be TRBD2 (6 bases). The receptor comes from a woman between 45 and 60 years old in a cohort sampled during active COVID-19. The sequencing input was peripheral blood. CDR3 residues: CASHRGSPGSPYNEQFF. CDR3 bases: TGTGCCAGCCATCGGGGGAGTCCCGGTTCCCCCTACAATGAGCAGTTCTTC.